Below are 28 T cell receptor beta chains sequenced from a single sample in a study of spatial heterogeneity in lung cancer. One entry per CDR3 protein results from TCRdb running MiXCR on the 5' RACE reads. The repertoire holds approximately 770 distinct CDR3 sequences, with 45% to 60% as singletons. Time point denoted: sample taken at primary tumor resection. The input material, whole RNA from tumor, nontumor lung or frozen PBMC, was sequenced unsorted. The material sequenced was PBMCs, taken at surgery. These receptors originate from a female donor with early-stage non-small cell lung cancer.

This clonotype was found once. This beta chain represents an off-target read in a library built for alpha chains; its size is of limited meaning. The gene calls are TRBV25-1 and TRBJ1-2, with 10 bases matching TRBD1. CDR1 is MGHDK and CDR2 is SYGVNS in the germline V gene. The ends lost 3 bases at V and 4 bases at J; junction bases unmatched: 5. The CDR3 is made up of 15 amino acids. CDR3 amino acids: CASSDDRTGGYGYTF. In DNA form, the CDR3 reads TGTGCCAGCAGTGATGACAGGACAGGGGGCTATGGCTACACCTTC.

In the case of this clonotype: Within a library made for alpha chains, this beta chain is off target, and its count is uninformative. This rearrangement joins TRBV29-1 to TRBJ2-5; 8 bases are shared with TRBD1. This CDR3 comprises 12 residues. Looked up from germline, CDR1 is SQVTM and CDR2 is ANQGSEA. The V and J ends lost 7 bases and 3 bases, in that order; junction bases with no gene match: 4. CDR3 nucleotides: TGCAGCGCAGGGGGCCACAAAGAGACCCAGTACTTC. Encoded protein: CSAGGHKETQYF.

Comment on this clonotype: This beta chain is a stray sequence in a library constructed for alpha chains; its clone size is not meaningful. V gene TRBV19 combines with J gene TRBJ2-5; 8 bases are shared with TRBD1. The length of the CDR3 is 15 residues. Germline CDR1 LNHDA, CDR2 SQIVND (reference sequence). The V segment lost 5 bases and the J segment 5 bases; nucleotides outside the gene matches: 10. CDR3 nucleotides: TGTGCCAGTAGTCCCCCCGGACAGGGTTGGGAGACCCAGTACTTC. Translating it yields CASSPPGQGWETQYF.

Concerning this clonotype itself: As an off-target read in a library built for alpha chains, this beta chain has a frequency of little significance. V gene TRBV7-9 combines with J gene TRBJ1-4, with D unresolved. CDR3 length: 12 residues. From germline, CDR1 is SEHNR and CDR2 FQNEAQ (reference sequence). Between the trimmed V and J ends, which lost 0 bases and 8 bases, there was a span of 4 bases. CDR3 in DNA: TGTGCCAGCAGCTTAGCGTTCGAAAAACTGTTTTTT. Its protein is CASSLAFEKLFF.

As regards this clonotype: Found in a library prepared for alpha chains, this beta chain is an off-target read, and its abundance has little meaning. The CDR3 DNA is TGTGCCAGTTCCCAGCTAGGGGAAGCTGCGGAAACAGATACGCAGTATTTT. Translated: CASSQLGEAAETDTQYF. J is TRBJ2-3 and V is TRBV7-6; D might be TRBD1 (5 bases). The CDR3 spans 17 residues. In germline, CDR1 is SGHVS, CDR2 FNYEAQ. V dropped 9 bases and J dropped 3 bases, with 25 bases sitting between them.

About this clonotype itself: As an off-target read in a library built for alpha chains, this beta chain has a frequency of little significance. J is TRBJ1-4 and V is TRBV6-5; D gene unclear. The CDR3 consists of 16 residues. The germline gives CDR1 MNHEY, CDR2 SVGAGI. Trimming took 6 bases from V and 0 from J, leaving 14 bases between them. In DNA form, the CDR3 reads TGTGCCAGCAGCCCGGCCATTGGTGCAACTAATGAAAAACTGTTTTTT. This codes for CASSPAIGATNEKLFF.

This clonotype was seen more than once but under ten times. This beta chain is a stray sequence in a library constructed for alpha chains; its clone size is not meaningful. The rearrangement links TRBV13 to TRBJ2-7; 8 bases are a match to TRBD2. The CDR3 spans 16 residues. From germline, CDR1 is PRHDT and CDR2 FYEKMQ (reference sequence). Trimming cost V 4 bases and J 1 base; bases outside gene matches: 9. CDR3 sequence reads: CASSYTGTSKSYEQYF. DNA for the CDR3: TGTGCCAGCAGCTACACCGGGACTAGTAAATCCTACGAGCAGTACTTC.

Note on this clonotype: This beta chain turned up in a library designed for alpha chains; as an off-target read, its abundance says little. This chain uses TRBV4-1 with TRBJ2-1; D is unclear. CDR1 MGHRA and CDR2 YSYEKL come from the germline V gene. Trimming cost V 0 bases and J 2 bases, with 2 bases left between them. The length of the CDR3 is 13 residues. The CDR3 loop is CASSQDPYNEQFF. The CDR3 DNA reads TGCGCCAGCAGCCAAGACCCCTACAATGAGCAGTTCTTC.

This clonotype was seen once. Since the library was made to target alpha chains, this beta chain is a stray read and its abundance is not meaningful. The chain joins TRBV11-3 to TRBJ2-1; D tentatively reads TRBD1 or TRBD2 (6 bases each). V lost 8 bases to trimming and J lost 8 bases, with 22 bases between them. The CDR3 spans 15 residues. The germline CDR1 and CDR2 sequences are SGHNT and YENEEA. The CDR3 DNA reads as TGTGCCAGCTCCTCCCCCGGGGGCAATGACGATGAGCAGTTCTTC. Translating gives CASSSPGGNDDEQFF.

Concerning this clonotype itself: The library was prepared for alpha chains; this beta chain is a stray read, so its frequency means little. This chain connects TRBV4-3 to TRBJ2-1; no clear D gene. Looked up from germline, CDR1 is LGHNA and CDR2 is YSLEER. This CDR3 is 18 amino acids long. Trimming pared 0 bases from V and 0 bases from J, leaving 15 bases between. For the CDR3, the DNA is TGCGCCAGCAGCCAAGACGGTTTCGGGTCTAGCTCCTACAATGAGCAGTTCTTC. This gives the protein CASSQDGFGSSSYNEQFF.

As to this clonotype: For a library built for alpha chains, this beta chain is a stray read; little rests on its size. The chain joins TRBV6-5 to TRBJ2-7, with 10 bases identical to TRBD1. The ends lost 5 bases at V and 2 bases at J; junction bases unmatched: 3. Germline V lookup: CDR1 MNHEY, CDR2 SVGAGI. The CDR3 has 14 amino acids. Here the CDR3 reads CASSHGQGAYEQYF. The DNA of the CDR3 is TGTGCCAGCAGTCACGGACAGGGGGCCTACGAGCAGTACTTC.

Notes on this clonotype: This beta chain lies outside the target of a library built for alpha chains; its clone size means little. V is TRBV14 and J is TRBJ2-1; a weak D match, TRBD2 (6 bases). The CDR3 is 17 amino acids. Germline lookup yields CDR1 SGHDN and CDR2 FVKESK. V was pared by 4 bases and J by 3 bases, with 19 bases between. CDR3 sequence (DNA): TGTGCCAGCAGCCCTCTATTGGGCGGGACCTTCTACAATGAGCAGTTCTTC. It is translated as CASSPLLGGTFYNEQFF. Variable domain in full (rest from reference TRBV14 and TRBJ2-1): EAGVTQFPSHSVIEKGQTVTLRCDPISGHDNLYWYRRVMGKEIKFLLHFVKESKQDESGMPNNRFLAERTGGTYSTLKVQPAELEDSGVYFCASSPLLGGTFYNEQFFGPGTRLTVL.

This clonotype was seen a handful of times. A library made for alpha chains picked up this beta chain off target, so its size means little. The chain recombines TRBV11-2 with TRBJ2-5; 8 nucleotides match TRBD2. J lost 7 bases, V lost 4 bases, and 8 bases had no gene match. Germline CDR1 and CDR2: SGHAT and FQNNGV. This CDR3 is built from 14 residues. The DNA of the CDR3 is TGTGCCAGCAGCTATCCCGGGACTAGAGCGACCCAGTACTTC. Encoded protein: CASSYPGTRATQYF.

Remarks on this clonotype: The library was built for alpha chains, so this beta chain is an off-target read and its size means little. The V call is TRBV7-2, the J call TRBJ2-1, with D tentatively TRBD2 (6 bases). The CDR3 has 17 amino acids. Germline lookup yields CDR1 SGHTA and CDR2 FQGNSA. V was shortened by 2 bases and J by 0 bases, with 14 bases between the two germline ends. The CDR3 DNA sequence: TGTGCCAGCAGCTTAACGTATAGCGGAAGCTCCTACAATGAGCAGTTCTTC. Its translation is CASSLTYSGSSYNEQFF.

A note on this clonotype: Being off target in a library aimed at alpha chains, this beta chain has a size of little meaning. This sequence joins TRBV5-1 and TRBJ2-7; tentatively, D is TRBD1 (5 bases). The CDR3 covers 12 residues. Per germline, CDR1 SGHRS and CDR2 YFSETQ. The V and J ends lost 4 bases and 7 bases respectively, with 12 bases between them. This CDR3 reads CASSPEGVEQYF. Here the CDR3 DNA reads TGCGCCAGCAGCCCGGAAGGGGTTGAGCAGTACTTC.

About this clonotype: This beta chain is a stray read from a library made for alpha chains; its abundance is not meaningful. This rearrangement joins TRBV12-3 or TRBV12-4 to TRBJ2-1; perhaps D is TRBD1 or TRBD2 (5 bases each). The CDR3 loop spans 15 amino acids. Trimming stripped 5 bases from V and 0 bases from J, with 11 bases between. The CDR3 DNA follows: TGTGCCAGCAGTAGCTCTGGGGGCTCCTACAATGAGCAGTTCTTC. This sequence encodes CASSSSGGSYNEQFF.

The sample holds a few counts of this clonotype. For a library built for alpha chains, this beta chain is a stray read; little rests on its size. This chain's CDR3 is CASSRAHNEQFF. The CDR3 nucleotides are TGTGCCAGCAGCCGTGCCCACAATGAGCAGTTCTTC. The chain carries TRBV3-1 and TRBJ2-1; D unclear. Trimming left V 4 bases short and J 5 bases short, with 6 bases between. CDR3 length: 12 amino acids. CDR1 is LGHDT, CDR2 YNNKEL, per germline (reference sequence).

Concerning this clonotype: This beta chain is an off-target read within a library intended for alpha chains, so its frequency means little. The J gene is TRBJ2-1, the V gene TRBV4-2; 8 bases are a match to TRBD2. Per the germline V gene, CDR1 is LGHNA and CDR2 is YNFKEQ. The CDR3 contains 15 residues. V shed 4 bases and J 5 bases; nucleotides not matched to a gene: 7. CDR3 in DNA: TGTGCCAGCAGCCGGGAACTAGCGGTAAACAATGAGCAGTTCTTC. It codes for CASSRELAVNNEQFF.

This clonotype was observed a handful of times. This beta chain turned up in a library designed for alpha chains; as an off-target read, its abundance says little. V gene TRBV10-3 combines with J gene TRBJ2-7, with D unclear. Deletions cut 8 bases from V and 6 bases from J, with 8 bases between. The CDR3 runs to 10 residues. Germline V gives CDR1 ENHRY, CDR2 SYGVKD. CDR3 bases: TGTGCCATCCCAAGGTTCGAGCAGTACTTC. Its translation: CAIPRFEQYF.

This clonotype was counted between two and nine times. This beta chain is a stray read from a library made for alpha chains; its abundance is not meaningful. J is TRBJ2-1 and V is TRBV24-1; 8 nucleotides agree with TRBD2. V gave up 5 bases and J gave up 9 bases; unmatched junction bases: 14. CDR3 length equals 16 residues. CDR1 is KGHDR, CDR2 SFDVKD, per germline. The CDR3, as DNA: TGTGCCACCAGTGCCCCTGGGGGGACTAGGAGTAGTGAGCAGTTCTTC. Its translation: CATSAPGGTRSSEQFF.

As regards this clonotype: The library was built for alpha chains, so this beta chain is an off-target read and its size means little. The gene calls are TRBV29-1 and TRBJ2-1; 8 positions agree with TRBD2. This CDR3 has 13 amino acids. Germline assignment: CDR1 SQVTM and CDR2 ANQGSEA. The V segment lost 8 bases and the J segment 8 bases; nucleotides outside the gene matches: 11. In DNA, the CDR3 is TGCAGCACCGAGCGGGAGAGAAGGGATGAGCAGTTCTTC. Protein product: CSTERERRDEQFF.

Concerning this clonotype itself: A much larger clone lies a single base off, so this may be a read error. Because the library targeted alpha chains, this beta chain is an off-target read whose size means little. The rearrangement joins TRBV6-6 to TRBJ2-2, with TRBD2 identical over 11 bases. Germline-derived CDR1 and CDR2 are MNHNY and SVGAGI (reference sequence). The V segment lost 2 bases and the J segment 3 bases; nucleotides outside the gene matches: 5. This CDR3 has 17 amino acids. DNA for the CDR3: TGTGCCAGCAGTTACGGTAGCGGGAGGGACGACACCGGGGAGCTGTTTTTT. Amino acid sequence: CASSYGSGRDDTGELFF.

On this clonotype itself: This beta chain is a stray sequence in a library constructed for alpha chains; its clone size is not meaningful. In nucleotides, the CDR3 is TGTGCCAGCGTTCCGGGGGGGTATGCCTACGAGCAGTACTTC. Amino acids: CASVPGGYAYEQYF. The gene calls are TRBV28 and TRBJ2-7; 8 bases agree with TRBD2. Losses at the gene ends were 8 bases for V and 2 bases for J; bases not matched to a gene: 8. Germline V gene lookup returns CDR1 MDHEN and CDR2 SYDVKM. The CDR3 covers 14 residues.

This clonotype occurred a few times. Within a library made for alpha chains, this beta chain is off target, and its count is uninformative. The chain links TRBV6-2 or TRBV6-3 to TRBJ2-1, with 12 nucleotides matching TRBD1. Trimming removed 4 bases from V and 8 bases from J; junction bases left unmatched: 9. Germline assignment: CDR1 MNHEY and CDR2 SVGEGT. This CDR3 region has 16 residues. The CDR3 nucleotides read TGTGCCAGCAGTTTACTCCCGGGACAGGGGGCCGATGAGCAGTTCTTC. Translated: CASSLLPGQGADEQFF.

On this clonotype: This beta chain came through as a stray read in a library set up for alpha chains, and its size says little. Here the CDR3 reads CATRTSGANTQYF. The DNA for the CDR3 is TGTGCCACCCGGACTAGCGGGGCCAATACGCAGTATTTT. The chain recombines TRBV19 with TRBJ2-3; 12 bases match TRBD2. After removal of 10 bases from V and 7 bases from J, the junction contained 6 bases not matched to a gene. Germline CDR1 is LNHDA and CDR2 is SQIVND (reference sequence). The CDR3 extends over 13 amino acids.

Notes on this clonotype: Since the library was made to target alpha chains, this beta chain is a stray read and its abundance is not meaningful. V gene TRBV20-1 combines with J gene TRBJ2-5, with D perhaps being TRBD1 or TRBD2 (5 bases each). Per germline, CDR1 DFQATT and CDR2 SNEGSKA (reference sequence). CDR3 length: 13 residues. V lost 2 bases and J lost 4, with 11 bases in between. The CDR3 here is CSARQGGPETQYF. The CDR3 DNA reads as TGCAGTGCTAGACAGGGCGGGCCAGAGACCCAGTACTTC.

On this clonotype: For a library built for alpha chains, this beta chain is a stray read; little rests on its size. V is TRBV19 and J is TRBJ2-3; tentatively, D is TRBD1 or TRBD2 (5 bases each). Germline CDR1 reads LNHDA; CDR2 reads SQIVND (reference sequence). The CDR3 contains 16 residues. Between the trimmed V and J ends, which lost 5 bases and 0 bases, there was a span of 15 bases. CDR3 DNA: TGTGCCAGTAGTTCCTGGGGGTCTCCTAGCACAGATACGCAGTATTTT. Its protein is CASSSWGSPSTDTQYF.

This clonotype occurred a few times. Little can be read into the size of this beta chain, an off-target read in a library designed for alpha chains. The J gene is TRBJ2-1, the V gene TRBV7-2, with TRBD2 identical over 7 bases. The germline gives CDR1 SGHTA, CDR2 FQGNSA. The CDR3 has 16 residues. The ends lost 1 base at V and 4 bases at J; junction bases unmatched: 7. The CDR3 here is CASSLEASGGYNEQFF. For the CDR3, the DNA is TGTGCCAGCAGCTTAGAGGCGTCGGGGGGTTACAATGAGCAGTTCTTC. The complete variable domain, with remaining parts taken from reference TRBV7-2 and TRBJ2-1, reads GAGVSQSPSNKVTEKGKDVELRCDPISGHTALYWYRQSLGQGLEFLIYFQGNSAPDKSGLPSDRFSAERTGGSVSTLTIQRTQQEDSAVYLCASSLEASGGYNEQFFGPGTRLTVL.